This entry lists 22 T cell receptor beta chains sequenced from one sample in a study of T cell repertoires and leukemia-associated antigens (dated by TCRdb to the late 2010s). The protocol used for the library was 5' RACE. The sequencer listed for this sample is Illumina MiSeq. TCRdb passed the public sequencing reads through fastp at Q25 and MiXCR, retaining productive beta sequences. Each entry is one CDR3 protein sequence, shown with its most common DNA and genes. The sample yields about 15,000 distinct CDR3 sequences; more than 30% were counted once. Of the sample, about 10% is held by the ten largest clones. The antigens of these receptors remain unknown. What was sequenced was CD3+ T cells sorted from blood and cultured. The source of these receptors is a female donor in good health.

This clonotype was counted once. CDR3 in amino acids: CASSQRAATDTQYF. CDR3 sequence (DNA): TGTGCCAGCTCTCAAAGGGCTGCCACAGATACGCAGTATTTT. The rearrangement links TRBV18 to TRBJ2-3; D not certain. The CDR3 is made up of 14 amino acids. The V end was cut by 6 bases, the J end by 2 bases, with 12 bases between. CDR1 KGHSH and CDR2 LQKENI come from the germline V gene.

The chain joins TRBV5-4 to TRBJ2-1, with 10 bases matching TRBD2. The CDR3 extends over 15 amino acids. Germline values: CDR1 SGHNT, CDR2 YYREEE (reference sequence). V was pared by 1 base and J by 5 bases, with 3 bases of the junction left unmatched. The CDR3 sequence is CASSLTSGTNNEQFF. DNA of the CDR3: TGTGCCAGCAGCTTGACTAGCGGGACGAACAATGAGCAGTTCTTC.

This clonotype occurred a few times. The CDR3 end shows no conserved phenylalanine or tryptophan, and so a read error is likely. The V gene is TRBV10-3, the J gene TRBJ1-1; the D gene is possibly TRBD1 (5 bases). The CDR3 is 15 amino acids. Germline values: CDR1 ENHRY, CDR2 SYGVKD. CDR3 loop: CAVRAEGRTNTEAFS. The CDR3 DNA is TGTGCCGTCAGGGCCGAAGGGCGTACCAACACTGAAGCTTTCTCT.

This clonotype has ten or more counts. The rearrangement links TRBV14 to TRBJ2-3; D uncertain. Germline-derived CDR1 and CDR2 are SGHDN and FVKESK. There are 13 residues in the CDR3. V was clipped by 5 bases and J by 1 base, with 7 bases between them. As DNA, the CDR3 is TGTGCCAGCAGCTCGGTTGGCACAGATACGCAGTATTTT. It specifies CASSSVGTDTQYF.

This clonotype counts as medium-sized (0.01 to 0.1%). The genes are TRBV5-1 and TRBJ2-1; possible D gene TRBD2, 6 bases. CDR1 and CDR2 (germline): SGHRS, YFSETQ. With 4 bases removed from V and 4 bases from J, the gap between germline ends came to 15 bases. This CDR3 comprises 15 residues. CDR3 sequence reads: CASSPGEGLYNEQFF. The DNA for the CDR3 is TGCGCCAGCAGCCCGGGAGAGGGGCTGTACAATGAGCAGTTCTTC.

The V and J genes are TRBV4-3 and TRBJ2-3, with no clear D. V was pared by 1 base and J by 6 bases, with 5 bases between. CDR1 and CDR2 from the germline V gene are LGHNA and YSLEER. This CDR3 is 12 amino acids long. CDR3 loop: CASSQASDTQYF. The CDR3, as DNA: TGCGCCAGCAGCCAAGCATCCGATACGCAGTATTTT.

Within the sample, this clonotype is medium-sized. CDR3 amino acids: CASSDFSGSQDEQFF. The DNA for the CDR3 is TGTGCCAGCAGTGATTTTAGCGGGTCTCAAGATGAGCAGTTCTTC. J is TRBJ2-1 and V is TRBV25-1; 7 nucleotides align to TRBD2. The junction had 10 bases not matched to a gene; V was cut back by 3 bases and J by 8 bases. CDR1 and CDR2 from the germline V gene are MGHDK and SYGVNS. This CDR3 has 15 residues.

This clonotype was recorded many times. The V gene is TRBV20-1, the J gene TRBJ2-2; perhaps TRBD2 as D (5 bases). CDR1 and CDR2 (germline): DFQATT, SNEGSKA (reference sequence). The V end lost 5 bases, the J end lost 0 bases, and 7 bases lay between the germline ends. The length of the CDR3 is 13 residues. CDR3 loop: CSAGLANTGELFF. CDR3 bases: TGCAGTGCTGGACTGGCGAACACCGGGGAGCTGTTTTTT.

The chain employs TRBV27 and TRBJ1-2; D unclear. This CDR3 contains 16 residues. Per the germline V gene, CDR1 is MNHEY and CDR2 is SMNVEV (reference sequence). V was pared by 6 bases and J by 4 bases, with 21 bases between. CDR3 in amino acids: CASRSSARALFYGYTF. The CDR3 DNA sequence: TGTGCCAGCAGATCTAGCGCAAGGGCTCTTTTCTATGGCTACACCTTC.

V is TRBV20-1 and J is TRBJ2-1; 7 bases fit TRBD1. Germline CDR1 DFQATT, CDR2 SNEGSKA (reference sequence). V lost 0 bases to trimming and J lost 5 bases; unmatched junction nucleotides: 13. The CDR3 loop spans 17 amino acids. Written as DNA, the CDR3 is TGCAGTGCTAGAGAGAGCGCAGGGAACAGGGGTGACAATGAGCAGTTCTTC. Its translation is CSARESAGNRGDNEQFF.

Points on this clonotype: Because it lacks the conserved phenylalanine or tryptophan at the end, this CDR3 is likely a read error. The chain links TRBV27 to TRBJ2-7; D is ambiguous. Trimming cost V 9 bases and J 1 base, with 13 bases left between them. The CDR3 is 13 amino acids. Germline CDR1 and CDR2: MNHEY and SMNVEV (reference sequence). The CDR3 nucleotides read TGTGCCAGTAGTCCCCCGGGTTCCTACGAGCAGTACTCC. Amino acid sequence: CASSPPGSYEQYS.

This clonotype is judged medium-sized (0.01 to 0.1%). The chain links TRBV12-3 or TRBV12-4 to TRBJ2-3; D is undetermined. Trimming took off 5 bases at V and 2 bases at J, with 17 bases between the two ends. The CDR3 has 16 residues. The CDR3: CASSGAGLGNTDTQYF. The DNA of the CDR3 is TGTGCCAGCAGTGGCGCTGGGCTAGGAAACACAGATACGCAGTATTTT.

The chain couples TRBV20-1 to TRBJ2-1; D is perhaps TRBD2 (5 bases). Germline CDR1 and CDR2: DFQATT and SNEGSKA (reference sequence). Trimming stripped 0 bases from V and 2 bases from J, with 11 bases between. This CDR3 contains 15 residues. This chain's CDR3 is CSARDPGGPYNEQFF. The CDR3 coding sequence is TGCAGTGCTAGAGACCCCGGAGGCCCCTACAATGAGCAGTTCTTC.

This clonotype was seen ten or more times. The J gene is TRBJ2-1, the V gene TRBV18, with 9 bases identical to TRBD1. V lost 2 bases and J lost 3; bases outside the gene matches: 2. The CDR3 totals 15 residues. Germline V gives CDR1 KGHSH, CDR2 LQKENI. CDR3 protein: CASSPGTGIYNEQFF. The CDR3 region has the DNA TGTGCCAGCTCACCAGGGACAGGGATCTACAATGAGCAGTTCTTC.

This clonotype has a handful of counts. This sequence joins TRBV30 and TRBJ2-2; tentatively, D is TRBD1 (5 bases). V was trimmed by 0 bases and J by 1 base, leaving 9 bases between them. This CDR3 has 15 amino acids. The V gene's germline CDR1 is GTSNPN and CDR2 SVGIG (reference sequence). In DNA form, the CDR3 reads TGTGCCTGGAGTGTAAGCAGGGAGAACACCGGGGAGCTGTTTTTT. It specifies CAWSVSRENTGELFF.

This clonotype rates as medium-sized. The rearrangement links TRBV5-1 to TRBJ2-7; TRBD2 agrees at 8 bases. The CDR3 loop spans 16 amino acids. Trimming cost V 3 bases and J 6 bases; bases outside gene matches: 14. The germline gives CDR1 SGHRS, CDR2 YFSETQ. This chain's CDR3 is CASSSVAGWGSTEQYF. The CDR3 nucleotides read TGCGCCAGCAGCTCCGTAGCGGGATGGGGTTCAACCGAGCAGTACTTC.

The CDR3 spells CASSFYPDSYEQYF. The CDR3 DNA reads as TGTGCCAGCAGTTTTTATCCGGACAGTTACGAGCAGTACTTC. The chain uses TRBV12-3 or TRBV12-4 and TRBJ2-7; weak D call: TRBD1 (6 bases). The length of the CDR3 is 14 residues. Trimming took 3 bases from V and 4 from J, leaving 13 bases between them.

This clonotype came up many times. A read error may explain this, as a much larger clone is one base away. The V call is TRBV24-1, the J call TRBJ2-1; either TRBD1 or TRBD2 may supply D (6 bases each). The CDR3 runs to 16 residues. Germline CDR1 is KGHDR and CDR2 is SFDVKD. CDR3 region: CATSDSRGESYNEQSF. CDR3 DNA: TGTGCCACCAGTGACAGTAGGGGGGAGTCGTACAATGAGCAGTCCTTC.

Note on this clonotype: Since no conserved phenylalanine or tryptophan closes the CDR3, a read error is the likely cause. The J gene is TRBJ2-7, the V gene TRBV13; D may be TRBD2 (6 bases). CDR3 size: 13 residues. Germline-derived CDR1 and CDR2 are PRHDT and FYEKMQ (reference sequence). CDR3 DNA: TGTGCCAGGAGCTTCAGGACTAAATACGAGCAGTACTAC. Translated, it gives CARSFRTKYEQYY.

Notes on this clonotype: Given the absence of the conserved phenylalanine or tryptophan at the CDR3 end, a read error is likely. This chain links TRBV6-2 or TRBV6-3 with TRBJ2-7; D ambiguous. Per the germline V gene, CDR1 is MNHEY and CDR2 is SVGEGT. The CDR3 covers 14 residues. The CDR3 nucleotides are TGTGCCAGCAGTTACTCCGACTCTTCCTACGAACAGTACCTC. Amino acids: CASSYSDSSYEQYL.

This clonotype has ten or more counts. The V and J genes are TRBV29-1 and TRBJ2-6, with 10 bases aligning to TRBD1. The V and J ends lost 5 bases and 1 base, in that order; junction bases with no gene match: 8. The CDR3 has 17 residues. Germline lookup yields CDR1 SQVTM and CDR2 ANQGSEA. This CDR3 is CSVRRTGGVSGANVLTF. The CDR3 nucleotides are TGCAGCGTTCGACGGACAGGGGGGGTATCTGGGGCCAACGTCCTGACTTTC.

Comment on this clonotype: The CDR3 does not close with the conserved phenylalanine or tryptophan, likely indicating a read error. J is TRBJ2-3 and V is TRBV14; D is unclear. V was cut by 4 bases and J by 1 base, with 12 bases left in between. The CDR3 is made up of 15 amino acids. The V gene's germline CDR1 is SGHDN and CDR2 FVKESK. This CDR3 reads CASSRGSLCTDTQYS. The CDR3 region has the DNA TGTGCCAGCAGCCGCGGATCGCTGTGCACAGATACGCAGTATTCT.